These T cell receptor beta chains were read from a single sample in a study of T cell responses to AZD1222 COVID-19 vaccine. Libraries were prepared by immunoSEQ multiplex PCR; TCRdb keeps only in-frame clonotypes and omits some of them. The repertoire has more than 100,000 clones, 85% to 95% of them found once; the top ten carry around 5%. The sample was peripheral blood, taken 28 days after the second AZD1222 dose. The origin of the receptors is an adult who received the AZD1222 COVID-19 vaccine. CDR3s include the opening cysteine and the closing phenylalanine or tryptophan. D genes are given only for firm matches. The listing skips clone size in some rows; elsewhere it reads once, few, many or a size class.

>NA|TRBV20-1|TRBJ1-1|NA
CSASKRERGGTEAFF
TGCAGTGCTAGTAAGCGGGAAAGAGGTGGCACTGAAGCTTTCTTT
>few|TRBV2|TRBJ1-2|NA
CASLDAGGYGYTF
TGTGCCAGCCTGGACGCTGGGGGGTATGGCTACACCTTC
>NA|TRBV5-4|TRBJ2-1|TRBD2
CASSPGTRVGEQFF
TGTGCCAGCAGTCCCGGGACTAGAGTCGGTGAGCAGTTCTTC
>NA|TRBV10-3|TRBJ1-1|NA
CAISEGQPTEAFF
TGTGCCATCAGTGAGGGGCAGCCCACTGAAGCTTTCTTT
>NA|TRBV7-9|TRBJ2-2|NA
CASRSTTGELFF
TGTGCCAGCAGGTCAACCACCGGGGAGCTGTTTTTT
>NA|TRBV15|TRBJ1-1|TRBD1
CATSRLGTDGTEAFF
TGTGCCACCAGCAGGCTTGGGACAGATGGGACTGAAGCTTTCTTT
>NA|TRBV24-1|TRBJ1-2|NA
CATPQAGDQDGYTF
TGTGCCACCCCACAGGCAGGAGACCAGGATGGCTACACCTTC
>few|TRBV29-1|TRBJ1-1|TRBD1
CSVELQGHTEAFF
TGCAGCGTTGAATTACAGGGGCACACTGAAGCTTTCTTT
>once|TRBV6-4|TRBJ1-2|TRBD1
CASIDREDGYTF
TGTGCCAGCATAGACAGGGAGGATGGCTACACCTTC
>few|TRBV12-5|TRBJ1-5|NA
CASGRNQPQHF
TGTGCTAGTGGAAGGAATCAGCCCCAGCATTTT
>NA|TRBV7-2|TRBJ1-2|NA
CASSLAAEGYGYTF
TGTGCCAGCAGCTTAGCGGCAGAAGGGTATGGCTACACCTTC
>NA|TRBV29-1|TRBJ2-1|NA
CSVEVGSLRAGEQFF
TGCAGCGTTGAAGTAGGGTCCTTGAGGGCGGGTGAGCAGTTCTTC
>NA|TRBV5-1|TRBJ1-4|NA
CASSLGGLSNEKLFF
TGCGCCAGCAGCTTGGGGGGCCTGTCTAATGAAAAACTGTTTTTT
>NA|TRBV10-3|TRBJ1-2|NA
CAISSQPGEGYGYTF
TGTGCCATCAGTAGCCAGCCGGGTGAAGGGTATGGCTACACCTTC
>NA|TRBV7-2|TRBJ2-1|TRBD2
CASSLSPGSGINEQFF
TGTGCCAGCAGCCTCTCACCCGGGAGCGGGATCAATGAGCAGTTCTTC
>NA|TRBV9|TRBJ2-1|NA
CASSVVGEPYNEQFF
TGTGCCAGCAGCGTAGTGGGGGAACCCTACAATGAGCAGTTCTTC
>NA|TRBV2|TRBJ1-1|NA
CASSVFGAGNTEAFF
TGTGCCAGCAGTGTATTTGGGGCCGGGAACACTGAAGCTTTCTTT
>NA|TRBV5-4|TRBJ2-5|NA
CASSFQGTRETQYF
TGTGCCAGCAGCTTCCAGGGGACGCGAGAGACCCAGTACTTC
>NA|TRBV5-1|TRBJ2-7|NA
CASSPARDVYEQYF
TGCGCCAGCAGCCCGGCCAGGGACGTTTACGAGCAGTACTTC
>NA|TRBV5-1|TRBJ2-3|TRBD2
CASSFGSGSDGTDTQYF
TGCGCCAGCAGCTTCGGTAGCGGGAGTGATGGCACAGATACGCAGTATTTT
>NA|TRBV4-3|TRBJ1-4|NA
CASSQDFRRPPPNEKLFF
TGCGCCAGCAGCCAAGATTTCCGACGCCCCCCGCCTAATGAAAAACTGTTTTTT
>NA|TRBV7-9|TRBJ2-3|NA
CASSLLRVGRTDTQYF
TGTGCCAGCAGCTTACTTAGGGTGGGACGCACAGATACGCAGTATTTT